This T cell receptor beta chain was sequenced for a study of prognosis after radiotherapy for stage I lung cancer. Per germline, CDR1 MNHGY and CDR2 SAAAGT. The CDR3 consists of 17 residues. V was cut by 4 bases and J by 2 bases, with 19 bases left in between. This clonotype was counted many times. Genomic DNA was subjected to two-round multiplex PCR for amplification of TCR beta CDR3. First-round PCR used primers specific to each TRBV and TRBJ gene. TCRdb recomputed calls from the multiplex PCR reads with MiXCR, one row per CDR3 protein. The sample has about 22,000 distinct CDR3 sequences; 35% to 45% are singletons.

The genes are TRBV6-8 and TRBJ2-3, with D unresolved. The sample here was PBMCs, taken before or after stereotactic body radiation therapy (not recorded which). The sequence derives from a donor over 45 with non-small cell lung cancer. This CDR3 reads CASSSLPSLSVTDTQYF. CDR3 nucleotide sequence: TGTGCCAGCAGTTCCCTCCCTTCATTATCGGTCACAGATACGCAGTATTTT.